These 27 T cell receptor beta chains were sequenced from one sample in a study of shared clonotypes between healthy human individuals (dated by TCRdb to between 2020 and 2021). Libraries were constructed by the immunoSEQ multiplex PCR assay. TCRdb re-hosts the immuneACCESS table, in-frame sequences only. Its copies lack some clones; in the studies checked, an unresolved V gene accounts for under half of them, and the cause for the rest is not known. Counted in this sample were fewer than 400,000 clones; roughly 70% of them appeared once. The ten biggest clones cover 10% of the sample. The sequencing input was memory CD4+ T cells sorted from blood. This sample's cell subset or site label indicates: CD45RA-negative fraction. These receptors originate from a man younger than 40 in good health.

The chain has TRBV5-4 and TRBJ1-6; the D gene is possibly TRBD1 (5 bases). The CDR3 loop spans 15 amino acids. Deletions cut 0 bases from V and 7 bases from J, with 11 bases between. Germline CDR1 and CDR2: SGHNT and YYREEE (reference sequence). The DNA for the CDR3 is TGTGCCAGCAGCTTGGACTCGGGGCCAAATTCACCCCTCCACTTT. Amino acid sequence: CASSLDSGPNSPLHF.

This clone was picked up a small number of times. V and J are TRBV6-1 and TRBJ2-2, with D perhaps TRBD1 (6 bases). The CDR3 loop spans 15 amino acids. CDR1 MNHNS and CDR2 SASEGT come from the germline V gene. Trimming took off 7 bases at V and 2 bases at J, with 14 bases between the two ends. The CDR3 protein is CASTRKGENTGELFF. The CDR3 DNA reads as TGTGCCAGCACCCGAAAGGGGGAAAACACCGGGGAGCTGTTTTTT.

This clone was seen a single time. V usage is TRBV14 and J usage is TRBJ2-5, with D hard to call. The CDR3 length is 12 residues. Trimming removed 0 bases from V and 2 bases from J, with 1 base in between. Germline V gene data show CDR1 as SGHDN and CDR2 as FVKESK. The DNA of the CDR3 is TGTGCCAGCAGCCAAGATCAAGAGACCCAGTACTTC. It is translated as CASSQDQETQYF.

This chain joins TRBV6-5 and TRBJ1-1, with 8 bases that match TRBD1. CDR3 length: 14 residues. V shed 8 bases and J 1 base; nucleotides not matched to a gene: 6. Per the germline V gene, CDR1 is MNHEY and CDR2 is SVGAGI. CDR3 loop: CASDPGTGNTEAFF. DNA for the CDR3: TGTGCCAGCGATCCCGGGACAGGGAACACTGAAGCTTTCTTT.

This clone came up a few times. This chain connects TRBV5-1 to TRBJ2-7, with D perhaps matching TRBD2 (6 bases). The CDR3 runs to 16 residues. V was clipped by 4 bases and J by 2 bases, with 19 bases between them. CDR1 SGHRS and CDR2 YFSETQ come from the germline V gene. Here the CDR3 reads CASSASVGGSAYEQYF. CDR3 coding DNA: TGCGCCAGCAGCGCGTCGGTGGGGGGTTCAGCCTACGAGCAGTACTTC.

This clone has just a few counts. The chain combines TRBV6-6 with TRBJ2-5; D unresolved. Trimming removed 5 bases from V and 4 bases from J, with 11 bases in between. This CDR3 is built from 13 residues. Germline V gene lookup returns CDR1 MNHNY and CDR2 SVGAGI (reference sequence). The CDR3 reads CASSTMSRETQYF. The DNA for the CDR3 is TGTGCCAGCAGTACGATGAGCCGAGAGACCCAGTACTTC.

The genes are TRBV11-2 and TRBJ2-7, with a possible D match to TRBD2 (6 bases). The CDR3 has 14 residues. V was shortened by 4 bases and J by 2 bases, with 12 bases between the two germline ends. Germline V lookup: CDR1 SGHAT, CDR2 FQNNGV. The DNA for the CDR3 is TGTGCCAGCAGCTGGGTTGGGACTCCCTACGAGCAGTACTTC. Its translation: CASSWVGTPYEQYF.

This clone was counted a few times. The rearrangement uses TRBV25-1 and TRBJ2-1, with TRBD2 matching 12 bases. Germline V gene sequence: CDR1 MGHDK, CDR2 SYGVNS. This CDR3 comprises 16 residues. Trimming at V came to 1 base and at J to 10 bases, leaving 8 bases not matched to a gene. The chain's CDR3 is CASSEWLASGRAEQFF. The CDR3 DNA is TGTGCCAGCAGTGAATGGTTGGCTAGCGGGAGGGCCGAGCAGTTCTTC.

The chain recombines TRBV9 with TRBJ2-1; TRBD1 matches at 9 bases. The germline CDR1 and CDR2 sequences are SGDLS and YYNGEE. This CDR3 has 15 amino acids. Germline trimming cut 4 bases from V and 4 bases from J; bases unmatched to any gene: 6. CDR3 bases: TGTGCCAGCAGCCCCGGGACAGGGCGGTACAATGAGCAGTTCTTC. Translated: CASSPGTGRYNEQFF.

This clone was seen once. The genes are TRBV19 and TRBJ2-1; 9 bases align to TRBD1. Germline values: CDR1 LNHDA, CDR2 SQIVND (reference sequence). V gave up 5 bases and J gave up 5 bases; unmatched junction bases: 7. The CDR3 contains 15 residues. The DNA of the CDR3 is TGTGCCAGTAGTTTATGGGGGGACAGGGACAATGAGCAGTTCTTC. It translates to CASSLWGDRDNEQFF.

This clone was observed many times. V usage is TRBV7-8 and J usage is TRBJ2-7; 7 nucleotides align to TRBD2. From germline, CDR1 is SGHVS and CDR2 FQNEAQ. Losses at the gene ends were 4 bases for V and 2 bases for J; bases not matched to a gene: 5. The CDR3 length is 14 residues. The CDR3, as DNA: TGTGCCAGCAGCTCTCCAGCGGGGACCTACGAGCAGTACTTC. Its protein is CASSSPAGTYEQYF. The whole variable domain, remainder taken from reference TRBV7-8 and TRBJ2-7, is GAGVSQSPRYKVAKRGQDVALRCDPISGHVSLFWYQQALGQGPEFLTYFQNEAQLDKSGLPSDRFFAERPEGSVSTLKIQRTQQEDSAVYLCASSSPAGTYEQYFGPGTRLTVT.

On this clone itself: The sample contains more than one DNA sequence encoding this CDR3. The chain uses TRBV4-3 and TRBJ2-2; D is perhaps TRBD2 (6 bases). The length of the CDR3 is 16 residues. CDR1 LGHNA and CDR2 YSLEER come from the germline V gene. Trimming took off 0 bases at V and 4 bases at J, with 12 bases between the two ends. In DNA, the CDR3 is TGCGCCAGCAGCCAAGATCGAGGACTACCCACCGGGGAGCTGTTTTTT. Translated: CASSQDRGLPTGELFF.

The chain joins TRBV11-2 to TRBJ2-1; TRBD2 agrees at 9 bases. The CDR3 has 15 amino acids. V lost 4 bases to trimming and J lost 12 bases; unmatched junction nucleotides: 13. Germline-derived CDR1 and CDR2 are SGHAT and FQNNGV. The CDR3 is CASSSRSASGMGQFF. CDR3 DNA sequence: TGTGCCAGCAGCTCAAGATCGGCTAGCGGGATGGGGCAGTTCTTC.

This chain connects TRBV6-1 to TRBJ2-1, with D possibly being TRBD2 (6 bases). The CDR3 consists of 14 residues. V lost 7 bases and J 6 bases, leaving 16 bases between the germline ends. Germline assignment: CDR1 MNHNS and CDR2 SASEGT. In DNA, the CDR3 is TGTGCCAGCAAGGGACTTCTCCTGCCCAATGAGCAGTTCTTC. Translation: CASKGLLLPNEQFF.

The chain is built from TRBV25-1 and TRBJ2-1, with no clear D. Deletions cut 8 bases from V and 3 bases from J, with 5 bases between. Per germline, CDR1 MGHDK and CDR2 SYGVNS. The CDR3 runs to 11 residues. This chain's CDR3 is CASQVYNEQFF. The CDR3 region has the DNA TGTGCCAGCCAAGTCTACAATGAGCAGTTCTTC.

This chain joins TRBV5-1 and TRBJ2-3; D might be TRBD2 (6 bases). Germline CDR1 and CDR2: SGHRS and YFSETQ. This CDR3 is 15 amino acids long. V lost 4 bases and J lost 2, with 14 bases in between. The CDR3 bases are TGCGCCAGCAGCGAAACCGGGACTTTCACAGATACGCAGTATTTT. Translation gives CASSETGTFTDTQYF.

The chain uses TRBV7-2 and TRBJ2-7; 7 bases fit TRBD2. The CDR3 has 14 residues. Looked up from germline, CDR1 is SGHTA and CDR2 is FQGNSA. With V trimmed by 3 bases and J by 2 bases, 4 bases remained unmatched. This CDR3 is CASSLAGVAYEQYF. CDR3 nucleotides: TGTGCCAGCAGCTTGGCGGGAGTAGCCTACGAGCAGTACTTC.

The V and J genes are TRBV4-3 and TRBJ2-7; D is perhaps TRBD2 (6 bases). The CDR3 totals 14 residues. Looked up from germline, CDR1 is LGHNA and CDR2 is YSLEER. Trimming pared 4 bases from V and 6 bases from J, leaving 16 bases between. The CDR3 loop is CASSPGLLVGEQYF. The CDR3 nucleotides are TGCGCCAGCAGCCCGGGACTGTTGGTAGGCGAGCAGTACTTC.

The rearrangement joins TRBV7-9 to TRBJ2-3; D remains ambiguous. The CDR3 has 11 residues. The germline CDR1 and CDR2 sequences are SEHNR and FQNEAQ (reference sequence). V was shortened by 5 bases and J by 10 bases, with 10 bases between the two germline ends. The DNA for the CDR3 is TGTGCCAGCAGCGCCGGAGAGGCGCAGTATTTT. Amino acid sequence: CASSAGEAQYF.

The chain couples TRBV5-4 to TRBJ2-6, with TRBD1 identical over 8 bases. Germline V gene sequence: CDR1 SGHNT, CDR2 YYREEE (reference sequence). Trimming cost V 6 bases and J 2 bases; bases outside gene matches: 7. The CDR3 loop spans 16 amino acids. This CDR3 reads CASTPGGAAGANVLTF. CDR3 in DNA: TGTGCCAGCACCCCAGGGGGCGCAGCTGGGGCCAACGTCCTGACTTTC.

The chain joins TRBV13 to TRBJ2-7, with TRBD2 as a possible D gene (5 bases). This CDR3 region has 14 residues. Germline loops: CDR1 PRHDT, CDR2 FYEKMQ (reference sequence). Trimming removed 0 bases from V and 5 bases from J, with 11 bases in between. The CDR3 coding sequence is TGTGCCAGCAGCTTAGGACTACCGGGGAACGAGCAGTACTTC. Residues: CASSLGLPGNEQYF.

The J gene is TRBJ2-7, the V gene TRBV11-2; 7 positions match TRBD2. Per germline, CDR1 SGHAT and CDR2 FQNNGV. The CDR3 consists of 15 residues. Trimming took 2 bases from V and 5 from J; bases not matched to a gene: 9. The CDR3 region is CASSLLGGPTHEQYF. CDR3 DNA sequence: TGTGCCAGCAGCTTACTGGGAGGGCCAACCCACGAGCAGTACTTC.

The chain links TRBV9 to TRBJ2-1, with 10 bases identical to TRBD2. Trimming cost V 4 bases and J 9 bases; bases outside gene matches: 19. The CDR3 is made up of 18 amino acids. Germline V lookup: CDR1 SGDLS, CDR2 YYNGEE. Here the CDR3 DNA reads TGTGCCAGCAGCCTCCTAGGGGGTCTAGCGGGAGATTTGGCTGAGCAGTTCTTC. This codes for CASSLLGGLAGDLAEQFF.

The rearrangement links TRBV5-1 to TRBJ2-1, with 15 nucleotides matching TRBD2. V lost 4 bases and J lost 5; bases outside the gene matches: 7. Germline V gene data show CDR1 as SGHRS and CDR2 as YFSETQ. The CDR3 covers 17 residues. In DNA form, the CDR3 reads TGCGCCAGCAGCCTGGAGGGACTAGCGGGAGGAAACAATGAGCAGTTCTTC. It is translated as CASSLEGLAGGNNEQFF.

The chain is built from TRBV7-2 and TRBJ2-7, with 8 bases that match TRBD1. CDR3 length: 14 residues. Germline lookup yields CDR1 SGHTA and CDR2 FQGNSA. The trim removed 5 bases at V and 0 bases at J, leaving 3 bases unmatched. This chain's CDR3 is CASSRDRSSYEQYF. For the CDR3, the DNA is TGTGCCAGCAGCAGGGACAGGAGCTCCTACGAGCAGTACTTC.

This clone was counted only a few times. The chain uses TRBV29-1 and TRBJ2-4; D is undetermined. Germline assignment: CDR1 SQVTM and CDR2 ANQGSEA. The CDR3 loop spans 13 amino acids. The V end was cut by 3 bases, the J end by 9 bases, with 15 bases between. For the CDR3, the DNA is TGCAGCGTTGATAAGGGATTCGGAACCATTCAGTACTTC. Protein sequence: CSVDKGFGTIQYF.

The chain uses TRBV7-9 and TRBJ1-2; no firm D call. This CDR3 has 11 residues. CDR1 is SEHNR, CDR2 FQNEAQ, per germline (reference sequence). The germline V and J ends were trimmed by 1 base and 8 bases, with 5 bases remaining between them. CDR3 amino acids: CASSLGPGYTF. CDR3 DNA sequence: TGTGCCAGCAGCTTAGGACCCGGCTACACCTTC.